The 5 T cell receptor beta chains presented below share a single source sample, sequenced in a study of blood T cell repertoires in COVID-19. Sequenced by immunoSEQ multiplex PCR; TCRdb stores in-frame clones only, minus some. The table records approximately 71,000 clones, about 80% of them present only once. Material for sequencing was peripheral blood. All receptors derive from a woman aged 80 or over with acute or convalescent COVID-19.

The gene calls are TRBV9 and TRBJ1-2, with 10 bases aligning to TRBD1. Germline V gene lookup returns CDR1 SGDLS and CDR2 YYNGEE. V shed 3 bases, J shed 8 bases, and the junction held 7 bases outside the gene matches. This CDR3 spans 14 amino acids. Here the CDR3 DNA reads TGTGCCAGCAGCGACCAGGGGACAGGGGTAGGCTACACCTTC. It specifies CASSDQGTGVGYTF.

J is TRBJ2-2 and V is TRBV2, with TRBD1 as a possible D gene (5 bases). In germline, CDR1 is SNHLY, CDR2 FYNNEI. V shed 8 bases and J shed 2 bases, with 9 bases lying between them. This CDR3 spans 13 amino acids. CDR3 region: CASGQGNTGELFF. CDR3 DNA: TGTGCCAGCGGGCAGGGTAACACCGGGGAGCTGTTTTTT.

The chain has TRBV6-5 and TRBJ1-5, with 10 bases fitting TRBD1. The V segment lost 6 bases and the J segment 1 base; nucleotides outside the gene matches: 3. The germline V gene has CDR1 MNHEY and CDR2 SVGAGI. This CDR3 has 15 residues. The chain's CDR3 is CASRGQGWSNQPQHF. The CDR3 nucleotides are TGTGCCAGCAGGGGACAGGGGTGGAGCAATCAGCCCCAGCATTTT.

The chain employs TRBV18 and TRBJ2-2; 9 positions match TRBD1. The CDR3 sequence is 16 residues long. After removal of 3 bases from V and 4 bases from J, the junction contained 6 bases not matched to a gene. CDR1 is KGHSH and CDR2 is LQKENI in the germline V gene. CDR3 coding DNA: TGTGCCAGCTCACCTCGGACAGGGGCCTCCACCGGGGAGCTGTTTTTT. It yields the protein CASSPRTGASTGELFF.

This rearrangement joins TRBV5-1 to TRBJ2-2; TRBD2 matches 12 bases. J gave up 4 bases and V 7 bases, and 5 bases lay outside the gene matches. In germline, CDR1 is SGHRS, CDR2 YFSETQ. This CDR3 has 15 amino acids. CDR3 residues: CASYSGLAGTGELFF. For the CDR3, the DNA is TGCGCCAGCTATTCGGGACTAGCGGGCACCGGGGAGCTGTTTTTT.